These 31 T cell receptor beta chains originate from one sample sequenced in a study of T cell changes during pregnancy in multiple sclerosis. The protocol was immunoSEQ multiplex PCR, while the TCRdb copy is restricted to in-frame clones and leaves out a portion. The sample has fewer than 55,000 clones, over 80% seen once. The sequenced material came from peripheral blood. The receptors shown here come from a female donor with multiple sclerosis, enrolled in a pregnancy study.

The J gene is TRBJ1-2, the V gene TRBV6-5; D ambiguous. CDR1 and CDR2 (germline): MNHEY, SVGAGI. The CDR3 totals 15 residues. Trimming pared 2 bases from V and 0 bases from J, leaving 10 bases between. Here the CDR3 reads CASSYDQASNYGYTF. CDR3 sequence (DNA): TGTGCCAGCAGTTACGATCAGGCTTCTAACTATGGCTACACCTTC.

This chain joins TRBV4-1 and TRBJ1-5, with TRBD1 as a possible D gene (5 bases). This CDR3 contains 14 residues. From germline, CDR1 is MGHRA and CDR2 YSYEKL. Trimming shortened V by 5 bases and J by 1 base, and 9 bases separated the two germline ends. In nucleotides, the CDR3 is TGCGCCAGCAGCGAGGGGCAGAGCAATCAGCCCCAGCATTTT. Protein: CASSEGQSNQPQHF.

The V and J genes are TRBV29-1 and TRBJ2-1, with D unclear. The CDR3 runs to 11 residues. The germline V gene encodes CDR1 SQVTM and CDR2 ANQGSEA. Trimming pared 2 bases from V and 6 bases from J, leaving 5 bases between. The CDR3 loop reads CSVEWGNEQFF. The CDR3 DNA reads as TGCAGCGTTGAATGGGGCAATGAGCAGTTCTTC.

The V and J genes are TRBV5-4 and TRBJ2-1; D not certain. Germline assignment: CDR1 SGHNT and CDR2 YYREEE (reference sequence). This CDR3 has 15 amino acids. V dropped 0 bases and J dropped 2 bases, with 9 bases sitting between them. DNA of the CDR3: TGTGCCAGCAGCTTGGAACTCACTGCCTACAATGAGCAGTTCTTC. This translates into CASSLELTAYNEQFF.

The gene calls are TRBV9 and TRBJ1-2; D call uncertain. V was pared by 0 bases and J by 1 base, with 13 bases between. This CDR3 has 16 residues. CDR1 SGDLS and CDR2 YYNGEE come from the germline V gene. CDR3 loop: CASSVGGLARNYGYTF. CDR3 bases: TGTGCCAGCAGCGTAGGTGGGCTAGCTCGTAACTATGGCTACACCTTC.

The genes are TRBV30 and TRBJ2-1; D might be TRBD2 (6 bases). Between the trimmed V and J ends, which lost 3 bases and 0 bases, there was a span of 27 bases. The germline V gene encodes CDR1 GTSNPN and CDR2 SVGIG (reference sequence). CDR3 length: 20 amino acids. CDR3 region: CAWRGDFSPPFPSSYNEQFF. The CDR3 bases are TGTGCCTGGAGGGGGGACTTTTCCCCTCCTTTCCCAAGCTCCTACAATGAGCAGTTCTTC.

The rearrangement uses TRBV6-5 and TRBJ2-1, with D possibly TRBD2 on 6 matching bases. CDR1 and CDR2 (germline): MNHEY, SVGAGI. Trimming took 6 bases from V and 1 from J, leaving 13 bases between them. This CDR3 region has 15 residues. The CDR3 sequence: CASRFTSSSYNEQFF. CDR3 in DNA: TGTGCCAGCAGATTTACTAGCTCTTCCTACAATGAGCAGTTCTTC.

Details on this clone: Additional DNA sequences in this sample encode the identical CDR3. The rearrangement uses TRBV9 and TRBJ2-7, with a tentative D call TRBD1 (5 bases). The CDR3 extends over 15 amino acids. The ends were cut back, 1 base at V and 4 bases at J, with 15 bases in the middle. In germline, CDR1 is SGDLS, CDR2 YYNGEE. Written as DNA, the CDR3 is TGTGCCAGCAGCGTAAACGACAGACCTACGTACGAGCAGTACTTC. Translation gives CASSVNDRPTYEQYF. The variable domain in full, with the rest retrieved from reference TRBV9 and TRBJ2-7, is DSGVTQTPKHLITATGQRVTLRCSPRSGDLSVYWYQQSLDQGLQFLIQYYNGEERAKGNILERFSAQQFPDLHSELNLSSLELGDSALYFCASSVNDRPTYEQYFGPGTRLTVT.

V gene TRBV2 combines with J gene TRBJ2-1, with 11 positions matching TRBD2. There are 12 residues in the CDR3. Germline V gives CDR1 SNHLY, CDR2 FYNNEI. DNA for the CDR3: TGTGCGGGGACTAGCGGTTACAATGAGCAGTTCTTC. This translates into CAGTSGYNEQFF. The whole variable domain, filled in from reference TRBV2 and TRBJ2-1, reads EPEVTQTPSHQVTQMGQEVILRCVPISNHLYFYWYRQILGQKVEFLVSFYNNEISEKSEIFDDQFSVERPDGSNFTLKIRSTKLEDSAMYFCAGTSGYNEQFFGPGTRLTVL.

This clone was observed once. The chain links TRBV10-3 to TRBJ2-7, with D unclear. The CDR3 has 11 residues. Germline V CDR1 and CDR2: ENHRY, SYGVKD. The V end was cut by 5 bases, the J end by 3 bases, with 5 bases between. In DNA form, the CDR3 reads TGTGCCATCAGTCCGAACTACGAGCAGTACTTC. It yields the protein CAISPNYEQYF.

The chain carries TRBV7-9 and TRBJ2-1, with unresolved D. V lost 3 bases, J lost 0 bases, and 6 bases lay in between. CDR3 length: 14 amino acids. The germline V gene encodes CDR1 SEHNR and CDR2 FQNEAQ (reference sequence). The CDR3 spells CASSFSGSYNEQFF. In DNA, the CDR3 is TGTGCCAGCAGCTTCTCAGGCTCCTACAATGAGCAGTTCTTC. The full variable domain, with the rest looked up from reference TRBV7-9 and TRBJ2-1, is DTGVSQNPRHKITKRGQNVTFRCDPISEHNRLYWYRQTLGQGPEFLTYFQNEAQLEKSRLLSDRFSAERPKGSFSTLEIQRTEQGDSAMYLCASSFSGSYNEQFFGPGTRLTVL.

The CDR3 coding sequence is TGCGCCAGCGGTCGAACAGGGCCCTCCCGAGAGACCCAGTACTTC. Translating it yields CASGRTGPSRETQYF. The genes are TRBV5-1 and TRBJ2-5, with a weak D call TRBD1 (6 bases). V gave up 7 bases and J gave up 4 bases, with 20 bases separating them. Germline values: CDR1 SGHRS, CDR2 YFSETQ. This CDR3 is built from 15 residues.

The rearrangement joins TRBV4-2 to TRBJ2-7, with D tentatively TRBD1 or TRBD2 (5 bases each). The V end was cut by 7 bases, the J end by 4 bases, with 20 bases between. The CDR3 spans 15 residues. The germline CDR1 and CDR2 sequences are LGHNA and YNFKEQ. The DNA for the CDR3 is TGTGCCAGCACGCACTTCCGGGACCACTCATACGAGCAGTACTTC. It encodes CASTHFRDHSYEQYF.

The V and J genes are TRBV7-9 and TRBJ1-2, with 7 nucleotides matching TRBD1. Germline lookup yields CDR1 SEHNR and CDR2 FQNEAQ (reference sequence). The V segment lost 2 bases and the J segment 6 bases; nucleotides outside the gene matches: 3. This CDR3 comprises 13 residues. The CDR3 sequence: CASSLTGVDGYTF. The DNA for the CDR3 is TGTGCCAGCAGCTTAACAGGGGTAGATGGCTACACCTTC.

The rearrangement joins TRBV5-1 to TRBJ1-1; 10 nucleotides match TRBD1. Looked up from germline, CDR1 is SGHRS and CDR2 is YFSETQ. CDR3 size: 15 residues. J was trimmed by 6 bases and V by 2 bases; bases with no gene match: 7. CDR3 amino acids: CASSLLTGGSPEAFF. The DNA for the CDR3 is TGCGCCAGCAGCTTATTGACAGGGGGCTCTCCTGAAGCTTTCTTT.

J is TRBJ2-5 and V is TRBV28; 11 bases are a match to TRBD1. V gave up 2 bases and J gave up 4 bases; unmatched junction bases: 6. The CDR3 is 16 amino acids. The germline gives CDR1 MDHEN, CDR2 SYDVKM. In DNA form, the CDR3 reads TGTGCCAGCAGTTTACCCCGGACAGGGGGCCGAGAGACCCAGTACTTC. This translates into CASSLPRTGGRETQYF.

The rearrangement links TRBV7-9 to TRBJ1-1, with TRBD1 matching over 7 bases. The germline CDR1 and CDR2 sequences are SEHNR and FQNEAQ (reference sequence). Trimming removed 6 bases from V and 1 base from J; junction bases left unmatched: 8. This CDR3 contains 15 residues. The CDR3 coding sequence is TGTGCCAGCAGTCGAACACAGGGGTGGAACACTGAAGCTTTCTTT. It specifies CASSRTQGWNTEAFF.

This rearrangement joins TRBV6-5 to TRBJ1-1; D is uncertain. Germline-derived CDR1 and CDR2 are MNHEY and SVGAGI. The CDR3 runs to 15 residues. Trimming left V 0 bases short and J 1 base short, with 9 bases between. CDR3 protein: CASSYSAAGNTEAFF. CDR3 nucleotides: TGTGCCAGCAGTTACTCGGCCGCAGGGAACACTGAAGCTTTCTTT.

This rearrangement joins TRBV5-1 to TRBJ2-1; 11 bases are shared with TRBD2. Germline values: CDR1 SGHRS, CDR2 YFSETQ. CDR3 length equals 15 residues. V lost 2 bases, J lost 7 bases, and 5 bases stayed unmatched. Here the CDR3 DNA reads TGCGCCAGCAGCTTAACTAGCGGGAGTCAGAATGAGCAGTTCTTC. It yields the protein CASSLTSGSQNEQFF.

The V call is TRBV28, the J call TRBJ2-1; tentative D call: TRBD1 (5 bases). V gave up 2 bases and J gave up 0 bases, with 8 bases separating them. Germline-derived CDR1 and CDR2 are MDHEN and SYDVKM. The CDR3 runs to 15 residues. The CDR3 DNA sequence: TGTGCCAGCAGTTTAGGAGACAGCTCCTACAATGAGCAGTTCTTC. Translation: CASSLGDSSYNEQFF.

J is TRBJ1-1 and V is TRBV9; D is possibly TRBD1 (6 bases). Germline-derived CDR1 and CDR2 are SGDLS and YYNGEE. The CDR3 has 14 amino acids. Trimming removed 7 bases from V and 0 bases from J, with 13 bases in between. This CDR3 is CASAAGAMNTEAFF. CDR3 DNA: TGTGCCAGCGCGGCAGGGGCAATGAACACTGAAGCTTTCTTT.

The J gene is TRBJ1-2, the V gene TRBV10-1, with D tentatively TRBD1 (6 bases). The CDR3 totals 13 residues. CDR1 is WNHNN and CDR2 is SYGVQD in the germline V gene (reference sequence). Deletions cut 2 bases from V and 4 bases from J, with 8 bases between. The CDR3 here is CASSEGQSYGYTF. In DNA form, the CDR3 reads TGCGCCAGCAGTGAGGGACAGAGCTATGGCTACACCTTC.

The CDR3 reads CASTSGQDTGELFF. The CDR3 DNA reads as TGTGCCAGCACGTCGGGACAGGACACCGGGGAGCTGTTTTTT. The chain couples TRBV28 to TRBJ2-2, with 8 positions matching TRBD1. Germline assignment: CDR1 MDHEN and CDR2 SYDVKM. The CDR3 consists of 14 residues. Losses at the gene ends were 7 bases for V and 3 bases for J; bases not matched to a gene: 4. The full variable domain, completed using reference TRBV28 and TRBJ2-2, is DVKVTQSSRYLVKRTGEKVFLECVQDMDHENMFWYRQDPGLGLRLIYFSYDVKMKEKGDIPEGYSVSREKKERFSLILESASTNQTSMYLCASTSGQDTGELFFGEGSRLTVL.

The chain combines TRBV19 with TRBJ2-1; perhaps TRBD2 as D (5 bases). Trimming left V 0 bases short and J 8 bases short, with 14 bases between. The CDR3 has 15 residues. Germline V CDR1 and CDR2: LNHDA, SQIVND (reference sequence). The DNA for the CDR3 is TGTGCCAGTAGTATAGATGCCCCGGGGATGGATGAGCAGTTCTTC. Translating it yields CASSIDAPGMDEQFF.

This CDR3 reads CASSLRDGSYEQYF. Here the CDR3 DNA reads TGCGCCAGCAGCCTCCGGGACGGCTCCTACGAGCAGTACTTC. V usage is TRBV4-1 and J usage is TRBJ2-7; D tentatively reads TRBD1 or TRBD2 (5 bases each). There are 14 residues in the CDR3. Germline lookup yields CDR1 MGHRA and CDR2 YSYEKL. The germline V and J ends were trimmed by 4 bases and 0 bases, with 10 bases remaining between them.

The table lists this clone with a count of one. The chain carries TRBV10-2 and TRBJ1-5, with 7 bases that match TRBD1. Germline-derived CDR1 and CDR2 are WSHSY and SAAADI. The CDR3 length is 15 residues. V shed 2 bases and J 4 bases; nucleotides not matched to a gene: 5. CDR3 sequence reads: CASSERGRRNQPQHF. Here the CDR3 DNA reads TGCGCCAGCAGTGAGAGGGGGCGCAGAAATCAGCCCCAGCATTTT.

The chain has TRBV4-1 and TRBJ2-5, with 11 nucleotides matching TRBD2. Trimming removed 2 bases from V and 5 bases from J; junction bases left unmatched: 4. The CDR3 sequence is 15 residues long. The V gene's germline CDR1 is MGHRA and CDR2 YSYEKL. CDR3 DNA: TGCGCCAGCAGCCAACACTTAGCGGGAGGGGAGACCCAGTACTTC. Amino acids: CASSQHLAGGETQYF.

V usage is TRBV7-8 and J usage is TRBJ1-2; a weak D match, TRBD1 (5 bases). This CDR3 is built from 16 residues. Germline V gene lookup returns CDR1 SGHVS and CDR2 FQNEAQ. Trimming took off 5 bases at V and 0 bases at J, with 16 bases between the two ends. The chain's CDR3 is CASSIRQFPTNYGYTF. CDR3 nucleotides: TGTGCCAGCAGCATACGACAGTTTCCGACTAACTATGGCTACACCTTC.

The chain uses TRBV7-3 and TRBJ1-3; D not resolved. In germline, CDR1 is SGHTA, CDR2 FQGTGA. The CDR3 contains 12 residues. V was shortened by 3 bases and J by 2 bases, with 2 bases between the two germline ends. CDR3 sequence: CASSFPGNTIYF. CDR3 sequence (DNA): TGTGCCAGCAGCTTTCCTGGAAACACCATATATTTT.

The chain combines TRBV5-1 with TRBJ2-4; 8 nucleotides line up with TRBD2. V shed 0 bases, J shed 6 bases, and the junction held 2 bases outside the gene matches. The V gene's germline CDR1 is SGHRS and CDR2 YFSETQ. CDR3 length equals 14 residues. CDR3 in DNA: TGCGCCAGCAGCTTGGCTCTAGCGGGAAACATTCAGTACTTC. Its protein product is CASSLALAGNIQYF.

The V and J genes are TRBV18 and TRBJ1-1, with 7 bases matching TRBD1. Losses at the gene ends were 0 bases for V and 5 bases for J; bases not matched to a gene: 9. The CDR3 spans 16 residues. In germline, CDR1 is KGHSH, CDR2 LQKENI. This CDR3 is CASSPPSLDRATEAFF. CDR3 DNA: TGTGCCAGCTCACCACCTTCGCTAGACAGGGCTACTGAAGCTTTCTTT.